Below, 3 T cell receptor beta chains from the same sample are listed, as sequenced in a study of blood T cell repertoires in COVID-19. Produced via immunoSEQ multiplex PCR; TCRdb's table is partial and in-frame only. The table has around 400,000 clones, under 85% seen once. The sample was PBMCs or T cells enriched from blood (not recorded which). The receptors here all came from a woman between 50 and 59 years old who had recovered from COVID-19.

This chain uses TRBV7-2 with TRBJ2-1; D not resolved. The germline V gene has CDR1 SGHTA and CDR2 FQGNSA. The CDR3 consists of 14 residues. V was pared by 0 bases and J by 5 bases, with 8 bases between. The CDR3 sequence: CASSLAYSNNEQFF. CDR3 coding DNA: TGTGCCAGCAGCTTAGCGTACTCGAACAATGAGCAGTTCTTC.

This sequence joins TRBV4-2 and TRBJ2-1; D is uncertain. The CDR3 contains 19 residues. The germline V and J ends were trimmed by 0 bases and 0 bases, with 18 bases remaining between them. Germline V CDR1 and CDR2: LGHNA, YNFKEQ. The CDR3 spells CASSQEGLPSHSSYNEQFF. CDR3 DNA sequence: TGTGCCAGCAGCCAAGAGGGCTTGCCCAGCCACAGCTCCTACAATGAGCAGTTCTTC.

This clone was counted a few times. The chain carries TRBV20-1 and TRBJ1-2; no firm D call. V dropped 6 bases and J dropped 3 bases, with 2 bases sitting between them. The length of the CDR3 is 9 residues. From germline, CDR1 is DFQATT and CDR2 SNEGSKA (reference sequence). The CDR3: CSAYYGYTF. Here the CDR3 DNA reads TGCAGTGCCTACTATGGCTACACCTTC.